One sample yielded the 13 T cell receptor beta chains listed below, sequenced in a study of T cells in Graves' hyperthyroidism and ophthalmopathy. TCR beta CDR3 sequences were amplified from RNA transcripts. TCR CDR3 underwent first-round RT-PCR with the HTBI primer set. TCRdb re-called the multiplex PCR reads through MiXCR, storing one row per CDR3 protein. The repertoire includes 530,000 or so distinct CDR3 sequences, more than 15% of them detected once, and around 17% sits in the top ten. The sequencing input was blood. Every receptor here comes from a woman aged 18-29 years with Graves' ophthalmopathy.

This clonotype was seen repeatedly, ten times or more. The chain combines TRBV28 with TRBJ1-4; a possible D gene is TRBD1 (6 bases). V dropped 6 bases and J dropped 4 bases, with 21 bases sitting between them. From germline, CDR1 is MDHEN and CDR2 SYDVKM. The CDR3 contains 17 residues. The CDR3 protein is CASRTPTGRGDNEKLFF. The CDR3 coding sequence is TGTGCCAGCAGGACCCCCACAGGGAGAGGGGATAATGAAAAACTGTTTTTT.

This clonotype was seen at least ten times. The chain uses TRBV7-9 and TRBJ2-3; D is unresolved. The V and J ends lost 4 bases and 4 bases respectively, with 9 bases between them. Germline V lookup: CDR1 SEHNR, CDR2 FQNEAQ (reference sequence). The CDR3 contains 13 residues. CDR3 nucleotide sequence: TGTGCCAGCAGCTCCGGAAGGCCAGATACGCAGTATTTT. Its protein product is CASSSGRPDTQYF.

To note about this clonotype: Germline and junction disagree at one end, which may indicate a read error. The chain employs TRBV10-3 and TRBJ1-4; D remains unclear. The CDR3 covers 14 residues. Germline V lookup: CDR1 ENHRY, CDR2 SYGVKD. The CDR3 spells CAISERRTNEKLFF. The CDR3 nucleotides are TGTGCCATCAGTGAGAGGCGGACTAACGAAAAACTGTTTTTT.

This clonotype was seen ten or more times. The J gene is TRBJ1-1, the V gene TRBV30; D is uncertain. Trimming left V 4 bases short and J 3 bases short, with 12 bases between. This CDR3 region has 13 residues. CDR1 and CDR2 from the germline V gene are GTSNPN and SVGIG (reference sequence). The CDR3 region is CAWMGLTYTEAFF. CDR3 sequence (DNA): TGTGCCTGGATGGGATTGACTTACACTGAAGCTTTCTTT.

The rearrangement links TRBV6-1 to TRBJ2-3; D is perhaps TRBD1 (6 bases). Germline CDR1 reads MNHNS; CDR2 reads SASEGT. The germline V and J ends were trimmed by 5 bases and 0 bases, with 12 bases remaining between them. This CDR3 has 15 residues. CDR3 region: CASSPRDISTDTQYF. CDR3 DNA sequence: TGTGCCAGCAGTCCAAGGGACATTAGCACAGATACGCAGTATTTT.

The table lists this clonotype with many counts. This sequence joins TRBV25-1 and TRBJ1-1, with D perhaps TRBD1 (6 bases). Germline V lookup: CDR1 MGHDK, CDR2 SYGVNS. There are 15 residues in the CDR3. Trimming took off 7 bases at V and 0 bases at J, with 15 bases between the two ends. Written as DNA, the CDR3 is TGTGCCAGCACCGACCCTAGGGGGATGAACACTGAAGCTTTCTTT. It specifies CASTDPRGMNTEAFF.

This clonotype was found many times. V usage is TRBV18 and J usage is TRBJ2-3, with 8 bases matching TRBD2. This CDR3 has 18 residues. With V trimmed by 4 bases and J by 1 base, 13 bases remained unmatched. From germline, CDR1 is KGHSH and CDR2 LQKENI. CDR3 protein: CASSLYSGLVRGTDTQYF. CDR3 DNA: TGTGCCAGCTCACTCTACTCGGGACTAGTCAGGGGCACAGATACGCAGTATTTT.

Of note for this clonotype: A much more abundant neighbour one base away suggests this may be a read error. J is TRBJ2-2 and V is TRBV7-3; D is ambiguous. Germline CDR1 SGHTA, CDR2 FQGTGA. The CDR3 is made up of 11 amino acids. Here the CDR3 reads CATSMTGELFF. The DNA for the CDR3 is TGTGCCACCAGCATGACCGGGGAGCTGTTTTTT. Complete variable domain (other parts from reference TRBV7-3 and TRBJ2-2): GAGVSQTPSNKVTEKGKYVELRCDPISGHTALYWYRQSLGQGPEFLIYFQGTGAADDSGLPNDRFFAVRPEGSVSTLKIQRTERGDSAVYLCATSMTGELFFGEGSRLTVL.

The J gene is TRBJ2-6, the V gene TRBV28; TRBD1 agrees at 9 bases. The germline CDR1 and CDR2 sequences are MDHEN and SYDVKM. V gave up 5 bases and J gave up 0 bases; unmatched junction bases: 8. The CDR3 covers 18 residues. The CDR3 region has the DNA TGTGCCAGCAGTATCCCGGGACAGGGAGTCTCTGGGGCCAACGTCCTGACTTTC. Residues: CASSIPGQGVSGANVLTF.

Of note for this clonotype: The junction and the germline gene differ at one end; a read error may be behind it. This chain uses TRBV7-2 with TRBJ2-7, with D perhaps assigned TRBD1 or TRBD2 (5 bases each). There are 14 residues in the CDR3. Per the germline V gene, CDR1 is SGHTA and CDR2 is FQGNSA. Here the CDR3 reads CASSLWDGTYERYF. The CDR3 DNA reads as TGTGCCAGCAGCTTATGGGACGGAACCTACGAGCGGTACTTC.

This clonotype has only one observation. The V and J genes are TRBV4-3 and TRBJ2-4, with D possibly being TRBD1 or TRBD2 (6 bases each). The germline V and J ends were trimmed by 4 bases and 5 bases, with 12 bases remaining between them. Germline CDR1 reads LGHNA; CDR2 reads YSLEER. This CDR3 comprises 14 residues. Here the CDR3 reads CASSRVGGENIQYF. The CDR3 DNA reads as TGCGCCAGCAGCCGAGTGGGGGGCGAAAACATTCAGTACTTC.

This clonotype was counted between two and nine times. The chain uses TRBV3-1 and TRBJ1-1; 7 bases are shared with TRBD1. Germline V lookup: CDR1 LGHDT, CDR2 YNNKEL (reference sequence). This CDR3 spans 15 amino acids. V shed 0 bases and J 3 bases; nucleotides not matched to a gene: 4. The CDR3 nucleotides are TGTGCCAGCAGCCAAGATAGGGGGACAGACACTGAAGCTTTCTTT. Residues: CASSQDRGTDTEAFF.

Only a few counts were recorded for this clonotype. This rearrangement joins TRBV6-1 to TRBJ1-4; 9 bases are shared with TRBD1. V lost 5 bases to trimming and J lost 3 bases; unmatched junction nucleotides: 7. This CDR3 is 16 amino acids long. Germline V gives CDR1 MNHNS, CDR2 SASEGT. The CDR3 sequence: CASSTRTGVANEKLFF. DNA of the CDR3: TGTGCCAGCAGTACAAGGACAGGGGTGGCTAATGAAAAACTGTTTTTT.